This paragraph covers one T cell receptor (beta chain) sequence. What it recognizes is unknown. One end of the junction is discordant with germline, which a read error may explain. Scientists recovered RNA and DNA together from about 21-30 mg of unsorted bulk tissue. Every patient in the cohort had a primary liver carcinoma. That carcinoma was treated by surgical resection. This specimen belongs to a study of tumor-infiltrating lymphocytes in primary liver carcinoma. The overall study: The tumors, T1-T3 N0M0 lesions, were about 4.2 to 11 cm across. Roughly 3.65 to 7.5 million productive TCRbeta reads were obtained per sample, with similar numbers across tissue types. Study-wide results and limits: A significantly higher top-250-clone fraction was recorded for tumors than for blood (p = 0.039).

CDR1 and CDR2 (germline): SGHAT, FQNNGV. This CDR3 contains 13 residues. A constant-region primer served to make TCR beta cDNA from about 490 ng total RNA. Investigators got TCR beta libraries out of three nested multiplex PCR rounds, done with slightly modified ARM-PCR. The two initial PCR rounds, nine to eleven cycles each, used TRBV1-TRBV30 forward and C-beta reverse primers. TCRdb independently ran MiXCR on the multiplex PCR reads; one entry per CDR3 protein. The table records 100,000 or so distinct CDR3 sequences, about four fifths of them present only once. This sequence originates from a man between 40 and 49 years old with primary liver carcinoma and hepatitis B virus infection. The rearrangement uses TRBV11-2 and TRBJ2-7; possibly TRBD2 for D (6 bases). What was sequenced was liver tumor tissue from sampling region 3. The subset was: tumor region T3, left-lateral pole. In nucleotides, the CDR3 is TGTGTCAGCAGCTTAAGTGAGCGGGTCCGGCAGTATTTC. It yields the protein CVSSLSERVRQYF. The full variable domain, in which reference TRBV11-2 and TRBJ2-7 provide the parts outside the CDR3, is EAGVAQSPRYKIIEKRQSVAFWCNPISGHATLYWYQQILGQGPKLLIQFQNNGVVDDSQLPKDRFSAERLKGVDSTLKIQPAKLEDSAVYLCVSSLSERVRQYFGPGTRLTVT.